One sample yielded the 10 T cell receptor beta chains listed below, sequenced in a study of T cell responses to AZD1222 COVID-19 vaccine. Sequencing was performed with immunoSEQ multiplex PCR; in TCRdb, only in-frame clones are kept and a portion is missing. The sample records under 80,000 clones, 79% being singletons. This material consisted of peripheral blood, taken on day 0 of MenACWY control vaccination. All receptors come from an adult in good health.

The rearrangement uses TRBV18 and TRBJ2-7; D tentatively reads TRBD1 or TRBD2 (6 bases each). The V and J ends lost 1 base and 0 bases respectively, with 10 bases between them. Per germline, CDR1 KGHSH and CDR2 LQKENI. The CDR3 spans 15 residues. Here the CDR3 DNA reads TGTGCCAGCTCACCACGGGGGGCGAGCTCCTACGAGCAGTACTTC. This gives the protein CASSPRGASSYEQYF.

This sequence joins TRBV5-4 and TRBJ2-5; possible D gene TRBD1, 6 bases. This CDR3 region has 15 residues. Germline CDR1 and CDR2: SGHNT and YYREEE (reference sequence). V was clipped by 0 bases and J by 4 bases, with 13 bases between them. The CDR3 DNA follows: TGTGCCAGCAGCTTGGCCGGGGACAAGGCAGAGACCCAGTACTTC. It encodes CASSLAGDKAETQYF. Filled out from reference TRBV5-4 and TRBJ2-5, the complete variable domain reads ETGVTQSPTHLIKTRGQQVTLRCSSQSGHNTVSWYQQALGQGPQFIFQYYREEENGRGNFPPRFSGLQFPNYSSELNVNALELDDSALYLCASSLAGDKAETQYFGPGTRLLVL.

Turning to this clone: This specimen includes other DNA sequences encoding the same CDR3. The chain couples TRBV27 to TRBJ1-1; D is uncertain. Germline loops: CDR1 MNHEY, CDR2 SMNVEV (reference sequence). Deletions cut 6 bases from V and 6 bases from J, with 17 bases between. The CDR3 length is 14 residues. As DNA, the CDR3 is TGTGCCAGCAGCTCCATGTCAAGAGGTCCTGAAGCTTTCTTT. Translated, it gives CASSSMSRGPEAFF.

This clone was seen a single time. The V gene is TRBV6-5, the J gene TRBJ1-1, with D unclear. Germline-derived CDR1 and CDR2 are MNHEY and SVGAGI. The ends were cut back, 5 bases at V and 8 bases at J, with 15 bases in the middle. The CDR3 runs to 13 residues. CDR3 in amino acids: CASSHTSDYEAFF. The CDR3, as DNA: TGTGCCAGCAGTCACACATCAGATTACGAAGCTTTCTTT.

The chain combines TRBV2 with TRBJ1-5; D is possibly TRBD1 (6 bases). From germline, CDR1 is SNHLY and CDR2 FYNNEI. The CDR3 contains 12 residues. The V end lost 7 bases, the J end lost 5 bases, and 9 bases lay between the germline ends. The CDR3 region is CASTPGDQPQHF. The CDR3 nucleotides read TGTGCCAGCACCCCAGGGGATCAGCCCCAGCATTTT.

The chain recombines TRBV5-1 with TRBJ2-5, with D possibly being TRBD2 (6 bases). V was shortened by 4 bases and J by 1 base, with 11 bases between the two germline ends. Germline lookup yields CDR1 SGHRS and CDR2 YFSETQ. This CDR3 is 14 amino acids long. CDR3 region: CASSRGGAQETQYF. The CDR3 DNA is TGCGCCAGCAGCCGAGGAGGGGCCCAAGAGACCCAGTACTTC.

This chain links TRBV19 with TRBJ2-7; 8 positions agree with TRBD1. Germline trimming cut 6 bases from V and 0 bases from J; bases unmatched to any gene: 10. Germline-derived CDR1 and CDR2 are LNHDA and SQIVND (reference sequence). The CDR3 has 16 residues. In DNA form, the CDR3 reads TGTGCCAGTAGCAATAGACGGACAGGGAACTCCTACGAGCAGTACTTC. It encodes CASSNRRTGNSYEQYF.

The chain joins TRBV30 to TRBJ1-6; D gene unclear. The CDR3 runs to 14 residues. In germline, CDR1 is GTSNPN, CDR2 SVGIG (reference sequence). V lost 6 bases, J lost 9 bases, and 18 bases lay in between. CDR3: CACQPESLTSPLHF. CDR3 nucleotides: TGTGCCTGCCAACCGGAGTCCCTTACTTCACCCCTCCACTTT.

The J gene is TRBJ2-4, the V gene TRBV19; TRBD1 is a possible D gene (6 bases). The CDR3 has 15 residues. V was pared by 4 bases and J by 1 base, with 11 bases between. Germline CDR1 reads LNHDA; CDR2 reads SQIVND (reference sequence). The chain's CDR3 is CASSNLRGAKNIQYF. For the CDR3, the DNA is TGTGCCAGTAGTAATCTAAGGGGGGCCAAAAACATTCAGTACTTC.

The chain couples TRBV28 to TRBJ2-1, with TRBD2 matching 14 bases. This CDR3 is 15 amino acids long. From germline, CDR1 is MDHEN and CDR2 SYDVKM. The ends lost 6 bases at V and 11 bases at J; junction bases unmatched: 9. CDR3 DNA sequence: TGTGCCAGCAGCCCCCTTTGGACTAGCGGGGGGCAGCAGTTCTTC. As protein: CASSPLWTSGGQQFF. The variable domain in full, completed from reference TRBV28 and TRBJ2-1, reads DVKVTQSSRYLVKRTGEKVFLECVQDMDHENMFWYRQDPGLGLRLIYFSYDVKMKEKGDIPEGYSVSREKKERFSLILESASTNQTSMYLCASSPLWTSGGQQFFGPGTRLTVL.